This T cell receptor (beta chain) was captured in a study of blood T cell repertoires in COVID-19. Study information: COVID-19 samples, acute and convalescent, were from the United States, Italy and Spain. T cells, B-cell-depleted T cells, or PBMCs supplied cDNA or gDNA.

The CDR3 contains 15 residues. J was trimmed by 6 bases and V by 4 bases; bases with no gene match: 8. Germline CDR1 reads SGHRS; CDR2 reads YFSETQ. Participant age was roughly 18 to 95 years, and participants resided in roughly 24 US areas. In the authors' methods: Cell counts per sample came from amplifying reference gene primers. Data came from immunoSEQ multiplex PCR; TCRdb stores just in-frame clones and leaves some out. That table gives V, J and clone size, and the DNA gave D and trimming. Found here are 200,000 to 250,000 clones, under 85% of them singletons; the top ten hold less than 2%. V usage is TRBV5-1 and J usage is TRBJ2-2; 8 nucleotides line up with TRBD1. The sample comprised PBMCs or T cells enriched from blood (not recorded which). The clonotype comes from a man in his sixties who had recovered from COVID-19. CDR3 in DNA: TGCGCCAGCAGCCTTCGGACAGGGAGATCCGGGGAGCTGTTTTTT. This gives the protein CASSLRTGRSGELFF. Based on the CDR3 plus reference TRBV5-1 and TRBJ2-2, the full variable domain is KAGVTQTPRYLIKTRGQQVTLSCSPISGHRSVSWYQQTPGQGLQFLFEYFSETQRNKGNFPGRFSGRQFSNSRSEMNVSTLELGDSALYLCASSLRTGRSGELFFGEGSRLTVL.